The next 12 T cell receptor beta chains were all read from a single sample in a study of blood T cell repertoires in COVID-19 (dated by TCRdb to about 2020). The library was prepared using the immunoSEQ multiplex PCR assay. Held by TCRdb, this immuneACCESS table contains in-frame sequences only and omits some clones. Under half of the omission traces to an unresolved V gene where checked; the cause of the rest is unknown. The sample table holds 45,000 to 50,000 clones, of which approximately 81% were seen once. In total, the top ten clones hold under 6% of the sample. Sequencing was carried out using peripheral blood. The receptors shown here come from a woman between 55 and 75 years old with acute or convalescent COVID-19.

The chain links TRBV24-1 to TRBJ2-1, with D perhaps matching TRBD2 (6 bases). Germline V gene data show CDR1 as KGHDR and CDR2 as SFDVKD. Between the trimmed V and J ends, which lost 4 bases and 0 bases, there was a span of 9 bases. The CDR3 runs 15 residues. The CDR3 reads CATSDSGHSYNEQFF. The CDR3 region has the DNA TGTGCCACCAGTGACAGCGGGCACTCCTACAATGAGCAGTTCTTC.

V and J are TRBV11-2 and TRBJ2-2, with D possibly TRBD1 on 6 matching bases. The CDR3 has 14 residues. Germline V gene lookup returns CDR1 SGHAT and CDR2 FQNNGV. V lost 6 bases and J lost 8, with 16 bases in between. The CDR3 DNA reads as TGTGCCAGCAGAATCCACAGGGAGTGGGGGGAGCTGTTTTTT. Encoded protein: CASRIHREWGELFF.

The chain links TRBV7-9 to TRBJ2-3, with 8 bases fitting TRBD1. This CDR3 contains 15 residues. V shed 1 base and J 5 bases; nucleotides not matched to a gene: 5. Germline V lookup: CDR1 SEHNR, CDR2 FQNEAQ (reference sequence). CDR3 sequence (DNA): TGTGCCAGCAGCTTAGGGACAGGGAAGGGAGATACGCAGTATTTT. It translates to CASSLGTGKGDTQYF.

CDR3 DNA: TGTGCCAGCAAAACCTCCAGCGGAATATTCTACGAGCAGTACTTC. Residues: CASKTSSGIFYEQYF. The V call is TRBV2, the J call TRBJ2-7, with a possible D match to TRBD2 (5 bases). CDR3 length: 15 amino acids. V lost 7 bases, J lost 3 bases, and 19 bases lay in between. From germline, CDR1 is SNHLY and CDR2 FYNNEI.

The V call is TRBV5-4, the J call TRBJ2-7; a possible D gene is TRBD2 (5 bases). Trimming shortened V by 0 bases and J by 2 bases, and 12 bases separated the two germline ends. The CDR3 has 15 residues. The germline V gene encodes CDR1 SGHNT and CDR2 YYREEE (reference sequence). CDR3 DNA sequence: TGTGCCAGCAGCTTGGGGGGAGTGAATCCCTACGAGCAGTACTTC. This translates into CASSLGGVNPYEQYF.

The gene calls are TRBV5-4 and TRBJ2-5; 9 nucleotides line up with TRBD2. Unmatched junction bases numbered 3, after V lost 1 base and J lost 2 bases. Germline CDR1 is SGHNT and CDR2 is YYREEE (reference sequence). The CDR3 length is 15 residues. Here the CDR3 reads CASSLKTSGQETQYF. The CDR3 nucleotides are TGTGCCAGCAGCTTGAAGACTAGCGGACAAGAGACCCAGTACTTC.

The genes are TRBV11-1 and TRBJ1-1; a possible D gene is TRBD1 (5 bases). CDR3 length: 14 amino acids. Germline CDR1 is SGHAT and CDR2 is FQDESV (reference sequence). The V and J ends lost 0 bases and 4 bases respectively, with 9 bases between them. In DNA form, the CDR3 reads TGTGCCAGCAGCTTAGCGGGGGGGAGCACTGAAGCTTTCTTT. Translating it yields CASSLAGGSTEAFF.

The CDR3 reads CASSTFDRLKGGYTF. The CDR3 region has the DNA TGTGCCAGCAGCACCTTTGACAGATTAAAGGGGGGCTACACCTTC. The chain has TRBV5-4 and TRBJ1-2; a possible D gene is TRBD1 (5 bases). Trimming shortened V by 4 bases and J by 8 bases, and 21 bases separated the two germline ends. Germline CDR1 SGHNT, CDR2 YYREEE (reference sequence). This CDR3 is 15 amino acids long.

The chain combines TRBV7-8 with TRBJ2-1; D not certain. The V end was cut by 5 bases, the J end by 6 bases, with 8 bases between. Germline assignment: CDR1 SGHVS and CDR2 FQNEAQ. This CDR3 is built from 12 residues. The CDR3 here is CASSQWLNEQFF. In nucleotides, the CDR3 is TGTGCCAGCAGCCAGTGGCTCAATGAGCAGTTCTTC.

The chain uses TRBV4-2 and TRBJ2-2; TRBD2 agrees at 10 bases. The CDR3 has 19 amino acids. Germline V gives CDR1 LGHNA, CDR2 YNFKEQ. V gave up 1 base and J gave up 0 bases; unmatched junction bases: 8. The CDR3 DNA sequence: TGTGCCAGCAGCCAAGTCCTAGCGGGAGAGTCAGCGAACACCGGGGAGCTGTTTTTT. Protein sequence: CASSQVLAGESANTGELFF.

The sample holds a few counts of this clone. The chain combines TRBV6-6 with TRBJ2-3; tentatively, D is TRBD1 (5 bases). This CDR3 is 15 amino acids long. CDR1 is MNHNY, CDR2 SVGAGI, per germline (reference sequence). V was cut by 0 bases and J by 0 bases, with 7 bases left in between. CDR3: CASSYSWTSTDTQYF. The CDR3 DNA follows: TGTGCCAGCAGTTACTCCTGGACAAGCACAGATACGCAGTATTTT.

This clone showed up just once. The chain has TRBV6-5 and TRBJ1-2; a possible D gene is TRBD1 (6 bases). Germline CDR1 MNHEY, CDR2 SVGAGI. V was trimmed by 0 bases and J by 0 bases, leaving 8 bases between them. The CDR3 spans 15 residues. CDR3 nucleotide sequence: TGTGCCAGCAGTTACTCGAAGGGGGCTAACTATGGCTACACCTTC. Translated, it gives CASSYSKGANYGYTF.